Following are 3 T cell receptor beta chains from one sample sequenced in a study of beta chain features in type 1 diabetes. The study's findings and limits: The study found moderately but significantly shorter TCRB CDR3s in all four CD4+ subsets of Type 1 diabetes patients.

Antigens for these TCRs are unknown. As every portion of the isolated RNA was reverse transcribed, the sequencing read expressed TCRB transcripts. The method was immunoSEQ multiplex PCR; TCRdb's version includes in-frame clones alone and lacks a portion of them. This table has 200,000 to 300,000 clones, about 15% appearing once. Sequencing was carried out using naive CD4+ T cells from blood. The receptors here all came from a man in his thirties or forties with type 1 diabetes.

This clone was counted between two and nine times. This chain links TRBV7-2 with TRBJ2-1, with 9 bases matching TRBD2. Per the germline V gene, CDR1 is SGHTA and CDR2 is FQGNSA. The junction had 23 bases not matched to a gene; V was cut back by 5 bases and J by 9 bases. The CDR3 consists of 19 residues. The CDR3 protein is CASSIRPGTSSLGFAEQFF. CDR3 nucleotide sequence: TGTGCCAGCAGCATACGTCCCGGGACTAGCTCACTAGGCTTCGCTGAGCAGTTCTTC.

The chain recombines TRBV12-5 with TRBJ2-1; TRBD1 is a possible D gene (6 bases). Germline CDR1 reads LGHNT; CDR2 reads FRNRAP. The CDR3 covers 19 residues. V dropped 1 base and J dropped 4 bases, with 23 bases sitting between them. The CDR3 loop reads CASGLAPHSGAGAYNEQFF. CDR3 DNA sequence: TGTGCTAGTGGTTTGGCCCCCCATTCCGGGGCAGGGGCATACAATGAGCAGTTCTTC.

The chain links TRBV4-1 to TRBJ1-6, with D possibly matching TRBD1 (6 bases). With 5 bases removed from V and 0 bases from J, the gap between germline ends came to 11 bases. The CDR3 is made up of 16 amino acids. Germline V CDR1 and CDR2: MGHRA, YSYEKL. The chain's CDR3 is CASSLKGVSYNSPLHF. CDR3 bases: TGCGCCAGCAGCTTAAAGGGGGTCTCCTATAATTCACCCCTCCACTTT.